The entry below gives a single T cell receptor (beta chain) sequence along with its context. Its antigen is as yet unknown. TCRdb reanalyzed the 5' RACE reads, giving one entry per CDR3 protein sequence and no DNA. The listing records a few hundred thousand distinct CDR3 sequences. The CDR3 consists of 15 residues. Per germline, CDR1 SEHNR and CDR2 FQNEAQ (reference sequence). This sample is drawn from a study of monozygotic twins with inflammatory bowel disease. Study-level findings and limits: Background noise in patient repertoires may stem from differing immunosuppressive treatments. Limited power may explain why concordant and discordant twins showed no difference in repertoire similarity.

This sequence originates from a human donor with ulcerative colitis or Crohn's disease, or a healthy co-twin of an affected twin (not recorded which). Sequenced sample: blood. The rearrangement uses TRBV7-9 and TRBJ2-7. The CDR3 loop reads CASSFLPEKSYEQYF.